This entry is about one TCR beta chain. The table lists this clone with a few counts. No cognate antigen has been identified for it. No much larger clonotype is one base removed from it; base qualities were not supplied. A distance of 18 bases separates the germline ends of V and J, which lose 2 bases and 8 bases respectively. The CDR3 runs 15 residues from the cysteine to the phenylalanine. Only the CDR3 DNA stays, 45 bases, in frame from base 1. Taken from the germline V gene, the CDR1 and CDR2 loops are MGHRA and YSYEKL. The data originate from a study of Ad26.COV2.S vaccination and SARS-CoV-2 variants (dated by TCRdb to 2020 to 2022). General notes on the study: The specificity and breadth of SARS-CoV-2-reactive T cell receptors after Ad26.COV2.S vaccination were assessed by TCRbeta repertoire sequencing. The TCR-sequenced set comprised approximately 32 samples: some 20 Ad26.COV2.S vaccine recipients, 5 placebo recipients and 8 SARS-CoV-2 convalescent individuals. The investigation overall reported the following: After vaccination, substantial breadth of spike-specific CD8+ and CD4+ T cell responses was reported. Comparable non-spike TCR breadth was observed between vaccine and placebo recipients, consistent with only spike being contained in the vaccine. According to the authors, total T cell responses may have been underestimated by the TCR breadth and depth analyses. Spike-specific TCR breadth was higher in Ad26.COV2.S recipients than in placebo recipients (P = 0.0014).

The immunoSEQ Assay was the method used to sequence TCRbeta CDR3 regions. After extraction, genomic DNA underwent amplification by bias-controlled multiplex PCR, followed by high-throughput sequencing. Turning to the authors' computational methods: To quantify the absolute abundance of each unique TCRbeta CDR3 region, sequences were collapsed and filtered. T cell fraction was estimated by normalization of TCRbeta template counts to usable DNA, with usable DNA being measured through amplification of reference genes present in all nucleated cells. Repertoire TCRs were annotated as SARS-CoV-2-specific when V gene, CDR3 amino acid sequence and J gene were exactly matched to a known reactive TCR set. MIRA supplied the reference SARS-CoV-2 TCR set, which was filtered for enrichment in COVID-19-positive ImmuneCODE repertoires so that public or cross-reactive TCRs were removed. Based on the MIRA antigens, annotated TCRs were further analysed at the level of specific ORF or position within ORF. Breadth was defined as the number of annotated unique rearrangements divided by the total number of unique productive rearrangements, and depth was defined as the summed frequency of the annotated unique rearrangements. TCR breadth was compared between groups using two-sided Wilcoxon rank-sum tests. As stored in TCRdb, this immuneACCESS dataset retains in-frame rearrangements with V and J assigned. A fraction of the clones does not appear; measured against another copy, unresolved V genes explain less than half of the discrepancy, and the remainder lacks a known reason. V and J calls and clone size are those listed in that table; D and trimming were worked out from the DNA. The sample table shows roughly 92,000 clones, and roughly 84% are seen once. The top ten constitute 15% to 20% of the sample.

The label giving this sample's time point can be read as: individuals recovered from natural SARS-CoV-2 infection. The V and J genes are TRBV4-1 and TRBJ1-1; the D gene is possibly TRBD1, with 6 bases matching. This material consisted of peripheral blood, taken after recovery from COVID-19. The receptor was isolated from a human donor who had recovered from COVID-19. The bases read TGCGCCAGCAGCCAACCAGTACAGGGATCCATAGAAGCTTTCTTT. Protein translation: CASSQPVQGSIEAFF.